This TCR beta chain was identified during a study of T cells in Graves' hyperthyroidism and ophthalmopathy. This clonotype was seen ten or more times. The target antigen is unknown. Patients having uncontrolled infection, another autoimmune disease, pregnancy or lactation were not included. Diagnosing involved the use of clinical symptoms, serum thyroxine and TRAb, thyroid ultrasound and orbital computed tomography. Study-wide points: Blood samples included most of the expanded thyroid clonotypes exceeding 0.001. The authors' 13 V-J model separated ophthalmopathy from stable hyperthyroidism.

Amplification yielded TCR beta CDR3 regions, with RNA transcripts as the source. The TCR CDR3 was amplified in a first-round RT-PCR using the HTBI primer set. Using its own MiXCR run on the multiplex PCR reads, TCRdb lists one record per CDR3 protein. The data show about 500,000 distinct CDR3 sequences, around 50% seen once. The CDR3 sequence is 12 residues long. Germline V gene sequence: CDR1 SNHLY, CDR2 FYNNEI. Trimming left V 3 bases short and J 6 bases short, with 7 bases between. The chain employs TRBV2 and TRBJ2-3, with D hard to call. Sequences were obtained from peripheral blood or thyroid tissue (not recorded which). This TCR derives from an adult woman with Graves' disease, either hyperthyroidism or ophthalmopathy (not recorded which). The chain's CDR3 is CASSEFPDTQYF. Here the CDR3 DNA reads TGTGCCAGCAGTGAGTTCCCGGATACGCAGTATTTT.